These 32 T cell receptor beta chains share one sample of origin, sequenced in a study of blood T cell repertoires in COVID-19. The method was immunoSEQ multiplex PCR; TCRdb's version includes in-frame clones alone and lacks a portion of them. Of around 170,000 clones in the sample, roughly 87% are singletons; the top ten hold around 6.5%. Source material: peripheral blood. The receptors were gathered from a woman aged 40 to 50 with acute or convalescent COVID-19.

The chain employs TRBV3-1 (or the pseudogene TRBV3-2) and TRBJ2-1, with 8 bases lining up with TRBD2. J gave up 6 bases and V 1 base, and 8 bases lay outside the gene matches. Germline CDR1 reads LGHDT; CDR2 reads YNNKEL (reference sequence). This CDR3 spans 16 amino acids. In nucleotides, the CDR3 is TGTGCCAGCAGCCAAGGCTGGCGGGGGGTCTCCAATGAGCAGTTCTTC. Protein sequence: CASSQGWRGVSNEQFF.

The rearrangement joins TRBV2 to TRBJ2-3; TRBD1 is a possible D gene (6 bases). In germline, CDR1 is SNHLY, CDR2 FYNNEI. The CDR3 is 14 residues long. V shed 6 bases and J shed 3 bases, with 13 bases lying between them. For the CDR3, the DNA is TGTGCCAGCAGCTCGACCCAGGGGACAGATACGCAGTATTTT. Translating it yields CASSSTQGTDTQYF.

The J gene is TRBJ2-3, the V gene TRBV5-6, with D tentatively TRBD1 (6 bases). Germline lookup yields CDR1 SGHDT and CDR2 YYEEEE. The V and J ends lost 5 bases and 2 bases respectively, with 15 bases between them. The CDR3 extends over 15 amino acids. CDR3 nucleotide sequence: TGTGCCAGCAGATACGAAACAGGGAACACAGATACGCAGTATTTT. Its protein is CASRYETGNTDTQYF.

The chain uses TRBV7-2 and TRBJ2-5, with D maybe TRBD1 (5 bases). This CDR3 has 13 residues. Looked up from germline, CDR1 is SGHTA and CDR2 is FQGNSA. Trimming removed 3 bases from V and 2 bases from J, with 7 bases in between. This chain's CDR3 is CASSFQGQETQYF. Written as DNA, the CDR3 is TGTGCCAGCAGCTTCCAGGGACAAGAGACCCAGTACTTC.

The J gene is TRBJ2-4, the V gene TRBV15; the match to TRBD2 covers 7 bases. Germline trimming cut 7 bases from V and 5 bases from J; bases unmatched to any gene: 11. This CDR3 has 15 residues. The germline V gene encodes CDR1 LNHNV and CDR2 YYDKDF (reference sequence). The chain's CDR3 is CATNYERAGENIQYF. CDR3 nucleotide sequence: TGTGCCACCAACTATGAAAGGGCGGGGGAAAACATTCAGTACTTC.

This clone appeared a few times. This sequence joins TRBV18 and TRBJ2-2, with TRBD1 matching 8 bases. The CDR3 length is 17 residues. Germline CDR1 is KGHSH and CDR2 is LQKENI. Trimming removed 2 bases from V and 6 bases from J; junction bases left unmatched: 11. The CDR3 region is CASSPADAGGAPGELFF. The CDR3 region has the DNA TGTGCCAGCTCACCAGCCGATGCAGGGGGCGCCCCCGGGGAGCTGTTTTTT.

There are a few counts of this clone. This rearrangement joins TRBV28 to TRBJ2-7; possible D gene TRBD1, 5 bases. The CDR3 extends over 15 amino acids. V was cut by 2 bases and J by 4 bases, with 15 bases left in between. The germline gives CDR1 MDHEN, CDR2 SYDVKM. This chain's CDR3 is CASSLIGARVYEQYF. As DNA, the CDR3 is TGTGCCAGCAGTTTAATAGGGGCGCGAGTGTACGAGCAGTACTTC.

V is TRBV9 and J is TRBJ1-3; tentative D call: TRBD1 (5 bases). CDR1 and CDR2 from the germline V gene are SGDLS and YYNGEE. The CDR3 has 16 amino acids. Trimming took 0 bases from V and 2 from J, leaving 12 bases between them. CDR3 loop: CASSVGGQGAGNTIYF. The CDR3 nucleotides read TGTGCCAGCAGCGTAGGTGGGCAGGGCGCTGGAAACACCATATATTTT.

The chain has TRBV28 and TRBJ1-5; unclear D gene. V was trimmed by 11 bases and J by 0 bases, leaving 14 bases between them. The CDR3 runs to 14 residues. Per the germline V gene, CDR1 is MDHEN and CDR2 is SYDVKM. This CDR3 reads CAARVQASNQPQHF. Written as DNA, the CDR3 is TGTGCCGCCAGAGTTCAGGCTAGCAATCAGCCCCAGCATTTT.

The chain is built from TRBV2 and TRBJ1-1; 8 nucleotides match TRBD1. V lost 8 bases and J lost 4; bases outside the gene matches: 6. The germline V gene has CDR1 SNHLY and CDR2 FYNNEI. The CDR3 has 13 amino acids. The DNA of the CDR3 is TGTGCCAGCGAGGTACAGGGGGTCACTGAAGCTTTCTTT. Its translation: CASEVQGVTEAFF.

The gene calls are TRBV6-2 or TRBV6-3 and TRBJ2-7; 7 bases fit TRBD2. V lost 6 bases and J lost 7; bases outside the gene matches: 9. Germline CDR1 MNHEY, CDR2 SVGEGT. The CDR3 runs to 13 residues. For the CDR3, the DNA is TGTGCCAGCAGCCCCCGGGACTATCTAGAGCAGTACTTC. This codes for CASSPRDYLEQYF.

The chain couples TRBV2 to TRBJ2-3, with 9 bases fitting TRBD2. The CDR3 extends over 21 amino acids. Germline CDR1 SNHLY, CDR2 FYNNEI. With 5 bases clipped from V and 1 base from J, the junction kept 22 bases outside the gene matches. CDR3 protein: CASSSPLIAGATPAGTDTQYF. CDR3 sequence (DNA): TGTGCCAGCAGTTCTCCACTTATAGCGGGGGCTACCCCCGCCGGCACAGATACGCAGTATTTT.

This chain connects TRBV7-9 to TRBJ1-1; 7 nucleotides match TRBD1. V shed 5 bases, J shed 5 bases, and the junction held 8 bases outside the gene matches. This CDR3 spans 14 amino acids. The V gene's germline CDR1 is SEHNR and CDR2 FQNEAQ (reference sequence). The CDR3 DNA reads TGTGCCAGCAGCGAAAGACAGGGATGGACTGAAGCTTTCTTT. Translating it yields CASSERQGWTEAFF. The variable domain in full, completed from reference TRBV7-9 and TRBJ1-1, reads DTGVSQNPRHKITKRGQNVTFRCDPISEHNRLYWYRQTLGQGPEFLTYFQNEAQLEKSRLLSDRFSAERPKGSFSTLEIQRTEQGDSAMYLCASSERQGWTEAFFGQGTRLTVV.

This clone was counted once. This chain connects TRBV18 to TRBJ2-7; maybe TRBD1 (6 bases). The germline V gene has CDR1 KGHSH and CDR2 LQKENI. The CDR3 is 14 residues long. V lost 3 bases to trimming and J lost 3 bases, with 12 bases between them. CDR3 residues: CASSPGAHHYEQYF. Here the CDR3 DNA reads TGTGCCAGCTCACCGGGGGCTCACCACTACGAGCAGTACTTC.

The genes are TRBV28 and TRBJ1-2; 10 bases match TRBD1. After removal of 5 bases from V and 5 bases from J, the junction contained 5 bases not matched to a gene. The germline CDR1 and CDR2 sequences are MDHEN and SYDVKM. The CDR3 loop spans 14 amino acids. The CDR3 nucleotides read TGTGCCAGCAGTCCGGGGGGACAGGGGTATGGCTACACCTTC. It translates to CASSPGGQGYGYTF.

The rearrangement uses TRBV24-1 and TRBJ1-5; 8 nucleotides line up with TRBD1. The CDR3 runs 16 residues. From germline, CDR1 is KGHDR and CDR2 SFDVKD. J was trimmed by 7 bases and V by 1 base; bases with no gene match: 8. CDR3 nucleotide sequence: TGTGCCACCAGTGATTTTCGGCAGGGGGCGAACCAGCCCCAGCATTTT. Translated, it gives CATSDFRQGANQPQHF.

A few counts support this clone. J is TRBJ1-6 and V is TRBV19, with D possibly being TRBD1 (6 bases). This CDR3 comprises 14 residues. Germline loops: CDR1 LNHDA, CDR2 SQIVND (reference sequence). With 9 bases removed from V and 9 bases from J, the gap between germline ends came to 18 bases. The CDR3 here is CASRPGQTFSPLHF. Written as DNA, the CDR3 is TGTGCCAGCCGCCCGGGACAAACCTTTTCACCCCTCCACTTT.

The chain joins TRBV5-1 to TRBJ1-4; D uncertain. Looked up from germline, CDR1 is SGHRS and CDR2 is YFSETQ. The V end lost 0 bases, the J end lost 0 bases, and 3 bases lay between the germline ends. The CDR3 spans 14 residues. Written as DNA, the CDR3 is TGCGCCAGCAGCTTGGCCTCAACTAATGAAAAACTGTTTTTT. Its translation is CASSLASTNEKLFF.

The chain is built from TRBV15 and TRBJ1-6; tentative D call: TRBD1 (6 bases). Germline V gives CDR1 LNHNV, CDR2 YYDKDF (reference sequence). V lost 5 bases and J lost 10, with 15 bases in between. This CDR3 is built from 14 residues. The CDR3 region has the DNA TGTGCCACCAGCGCACAGGGTCTGAACTCACCCCTCCACTTT. It codes for CATSAQGLNSPLHF.

This clone has a handful of counts. The chain carries TRBV5-4 and TRBJ2-2, with 10 bases identical to TRBD1. V trimming: 4 bases; J trimming: 7 bases; junction bases outside the gene matches: 13. The length of the CDR3 is 17 residues. CDR1 SGHNT and CDR2 YYREEE come from the germline V gene (reference sequence). In nucleotides, the CDR3 is TGTGCCAGCAGCCCACCGGAGGGACAGGGGCGTATCGGGGAGCTGTTTTTT. Protein: CASSPPEGQGRIGELFF. Complete variable domain (other parts from reference TRBV5-4 and TRBJ2-2): ETGVTQSPTHLIKTRGQQVTLRCSSQSGHNTVSWYQQALGQGPQFIFQYYREEENGRGNFPPRFSGLQFPNYSSELNVNALELDDSALYLCASSPPEGQGRIGELFFGEGSRLTVL.

J is TRBJ1-2 and V is TRBV5-1, with D perhaps matching TRBD1 (5 bases). Trimming shortened V by 4 bases and J by 6 bases, and 16 bases separated the two germline ends. Germline V CDR1 and CDR2: SGHRS, YFSETQ. This CDR3 is built from 14 residues. The chain's CDR3 is CASSEVGGDDGYTF. The CDR3 region has the DNA TGCGCCAGCAGCGAGGTTGGAGGGGACGATGGCTACACCTTC.

The CDR3 reads CASSQSAQGWVEQYF. The CDR3, as DNA: TGTGCCAGCAGTCAATCCGCACAGGGGTGGGTCGAGCAGTACTTC. This rearrangement joins TRBV27 to TRBJ2-7, with 7 bases that match TRBD1. The CDR3 is 15 amino acids. Germline trimming cut 5 bases from V and 6 bases from J; bases unmatched to any gene: 13. Per the germline V gene, CDR1 is MNHEY and CDR2 is SMNVEV (reference sequence).

The V gene is TRBV11-2, the J gene TRBJ1-2; tentative D call: TRBD1 (5 bases). V gave up 4 bases and J gave up 6 bases, with 9 bases separating them. Per the germline V gene, CDR1 is SGHAT and CDR2 is FQNNGV. CDR3 length: 12 amino acids. The CDR3 DNA is TGTGCCAGCAGCTGGGGGGATAATGGCTACACCTTC. The encoded protein is CASSWGDNGYTF.

The V and J genes are TRBV6-4 and TRBJ1-5, with a tentative D call TRBD1 (6 bases). CDR3 length: 13 residues. The ends were cut back, 10 bases at V and 6 bases at J, with 16 bases in the middle. The germline gives CDR1 MRHNA, CDR2 SNTAGT. The CDR3 region has the DNA TGTGCCACCCATACAGGGACCCCTCAGCCCCAGCATTTT. This translates into CATHTGTPQPQHF.

This chain uses TRBV2 with TRBJ2-1; possible D gene TRBD2, 5 bases. The V gene's germline CDR1 is SNHLY and CDR2 FYNNEI. V lost 5 bases, J lost 2 bases, and 7 bases lay in between. The CDR3 totals 13 residues. This CDR3 is CASSSGAYNEQFF. CDR3 DNA: TGTGCCAGCAGTTCCGGGGCCTACAATGAGCAGTTCTTC. The complete variable domain, with remaining parts taken from reference TRBV2 and TRBJ2-1, reads EPEVTQTPSHQVTQMGQEVILRCVPISNHLYFYWYRQILGQKVEFLVSFYNNEISEKSEIFDDQFSVERPDGSNFTLKIRSTKLEDSAMYFCASSSGAYNEQFFGPGTRLTVL.

This clone has only one observation. This sequence joins TRBV6-6 and TRBJ1-1, with no clear D. The CDR3 sequence is 12 residues long. The V gene lost 10 bases and the J gene lost 0 bases, with 9 bases spanning the gap. From germline, CDR1 is MNHNY and CDR2 SVGAGI (reference sequence). The CDR3 sequence is CATRGMNTEAFF. The CDR3 DNA is TGTGCCACTAGAGGGATGAACACTGAAGCTTTCTTT.

V usage is TRBV2 and J usage is TRBJ1-6; D is uncertain. Trimming cost V 6 bases and J 7 bases, with 16 bases left between them. Germline lookup yields CDR1 SNHLY and CDR2 FYNNEI. The CDR3 loop spans 15 amino acids. CDR3 region: CASRPAGRRNSPLHF. The CDR3 DNA sequence: TGTGCCAGCAGGCCCGCGGGCAGGAGGAATTCACCCCTCCACTTT.

V usage is TRBV7-9 and J usage is TRBJ1-3; TRBD1 matches at 7 bases. The V gene end was trimmed by 5 bases and the J gene end by 2 bases; junction bases not matched to a gene: 6. Looked up from germline, CDR1 is SEHNR and CDR2 is FQNEAQ (reference sequence). This CDR3 is built from 15 residues. CDR3 region: CASSPKGTAGNTIYF. The CDR3 DNA follows: TGTGCCAGCAGCCCAAAAGGGACAGCTGGAAACACCATATATTTT. The variable domain in full, completed from reference TRBV7-9 and TRBJ1-3, reads DTGVSQNPRHKITKRGQNVTFRCDPISEHNRLYWYRQTLGQGPEFLTYFQNEAQLEKSRLLSDRFSAERPKGSFSTLEIQRTEQGDSAMYLCASSPKGTAGNTIYFGEGSWLTVV.

This rearrangement joins TRBV6-4 to TRBJ2-1; 10 nucleotides agree with TRBD1. Germline V gene lookup returns CDR1 MRHNA and CDR2 SNTAGT. Germline trimming cut 0 bases from V and 8 bases from J; bases unmatched to any gene: 7. This CDR3 is built from 16 residues. The CDR3 protein is CASSDSRQGAEDEQFF. The CDR3, as DNA: TGTGCCAGCAGTGACTCGCGACAGGGGGCAGAGGATGAGCAGTTCTTC.

The chain has TRBV5-1 and TRBJ1-1; D not resolved. Germline assignment: CDR1 SGHRS and CDR2 YFSETQ. The CDR3 sequence is 14 residues long. Trimming took 2 bases from V and 1 from J, leaving 9 bases between them. The CDR3 sequence: CASSFRSGNTEAFF. The CDR3 DNA sequence: TGCGCCAGCAGCTTTAGGTCGGGGAACACTGAAGCTTTCTTT.

The chain links TRBV6-5 to TRBJ1-1; 10 bases are shared with TRBD1. Trimming cost V 6 bases and J 4 bases; bases outside gene matches: 8. The V gene's germline CDR1 is MNHEY and CDR2 SVGAGI. This CDR3 is built from 15 residues. CDR3 in amino acids: CASSKQTGGLTEAFF. DNA of the CDR3: TGTGCCAGCAGCAAGCAGACAGGGGGCCTCACTGAAGCTTTCTTT.

The count of this clone is one. The CDR3, as DNA: TGTGCCAGCAGTTTCGTCAGGGGCTACGAGCAGTACTTC. It encodes CASSFVRGYEQYF. The chain has TRBV27 and TRBJ2-7; tentative D call: TRBD1 (6 bases). CDR3 length equals 13 residues. The ends were cut back, 3 bases at V and 3 bases at J, with 9 bases in the middle. CDR1 and CDR2 (germline): MNHEY, SMNVEV (reference sequence).